Following are 15 T cell receptor beta chains from one sample sequenced in a study of CD8 T cells in Susac syndrome. An input of roughly 0.5 to 1 ug of RNA was subjected to reverse transcription using random hexamers. Via MiXCR, TCRdb re-called the immunoSEQ multiplex PCR reads, giving one row per CDR3 protein. The data show about 190,000 distinct CDR3 sequences, approximately 95% seen once. Sequencing was carried out using CD4+ T cells from PBMCs. These receptors were taken from a human donor in good health.

This sequence joins TRBV20-1 and TRBJ2-5; 8 bases map to TRBD2. V shed 3 bases, J shed 2 bases, and the junction held 8 bases outside the gene matches. CDR3 length: 15 residues. CDR1 DFQATT and CDR2 SNEGSKA come from the germline V gene (reference sequence). CDR3 residues: CSARGLLAEQETQYF. Here the CDR3 DNA reads TGCAGTGCTAGGGGGTTACTAGCGGAACAAGAGACCCAGTACTTC.

The chain has TRBV7-2 and TRBJ1-2; D remains unclear. CDR1 is SGHTA and CDR2 is FQGNSA in the germline V gene. The CDR3 length is 14 residues. V lost 1 base, J lost 1 base, and 7 bases lay in between. CDR3 residues: CASSLDSNNYGYTF. The CDR3 region has the DNA TGTGCCAGCAGCTTAGACAGCAATAACTATGGCTACACCTTC.

The chain combines TRBV5-1 with TRBJ2-2, with no clear D. Germline V gives CDR1 SGHRS, CDR2 YFSETQ. The CDR3 is 12 amino acids. Trimming cost V 0 bases and J 7 bases, with 4 bases left between them. The CDR3, as DNA: TGCGCCAGCAGCTTGGCCGGCGGGGAGCTGTTTTTT. Residues: CASSLAGGELFF.

This chain connects TRBV7-9 to TRBJ2-5; 7 bases line up with TRBD2. The CDR3 is made up of 14 amino acids. The ends lost 5 bases at V and 9 bases at J; junction bases unmatched: 12. Germline assignment: CDR1 SEHNR and CDR2 FQNEAQ (reference sequence). The CDR3 region is CASSPDRLALAQYF. The CDR3, as DNA: TGTGCCAGCAGCCCAGACCGACTAGCTTTGGCCCAGTACTTC.

The rearrangement joins TRBV27 to TRBJ2-5, with 9 bases matching TRBD2. Trimming at V came to 4 bases and at J to 0 bases, leaving 9 bases not matched to a gene. Germline V gives CDR1 MNHEY, CDR2 SMNVEV (reference sequence). This CDR3 region has 17 residues. The CDR3 nucleotides read TGTGCCAGCAGTTCCCCGAGCCTAGCGGGAAACCAAGAGACCCAGTACTTC. Translated, it gives CASSSPSLAGNQETQYF.

This clonotype is a singleton in its sample. Here the CDR3 reads CASSERLIGGSETQYF. CDR3 in DNA: TGTGCCAGCAGTGAACGTCTTATTGGGGGCTCAGAGACCCAGTACTTC. V is TRBV6-1 and J is TRBJ2-5, with D possibly matching TRBD1 (6 bases). V dropped 2 bases and J dropped 4 bases, with 17 bases sitting between them. CDR3 size: 16 residues. The V gene's germline CDR1 is MNHNS and CDR2 SASEGT.

This sequence joins TRBV9 and TRBJ1-2; no clear D. The CDR3 consists of 14 residues. The V gene's germline CDR1 is SGDLS and CDR2 YYNGEE. With 4 bases removed from V and 8 bases from J, the gap between germline ends came to 18 bases. The CDR3: CASSPAGLMGGYTF. The CDR3 DNA reads as TGTGCCAGCAGCCCCGCGGGCCTAATGGGGGGCTACACCTTC.

The V gene is TRBV7-2, the J gene TRBJ2-3; possibly TRBD2 for D (5 bases). Trimming left V 4 bases short and J 2 bases short, with 13 bases between. This CDR3 has 15 amino acids. Per germline, CDR1 SGHTA and CDR2 FQGNSA. The CDR3 reads CASSSGVINTDTQYF. Written as DNA, the CDR3 is TGTGCCAGCAGCTCCGGGGTGATCAACACAGATACGCAGTATTTT.

The chain is built from TRBV5-4 and TRBJ2-2; D is unclear. V lost 0 bases, J lost 9 bases, and 15 bases lay in between. Per germline, CDR1 SGHNT and CDR2 YYREEE (reference sequence). The CDR3 has 15 residues. CDR3 region: CASSLEGTRLRELFF. For the CDR3, the DNA is TGTGCCAGCAGCTTGGAGGGAACGCGCCTGAGGGAGCTGTTTTTT.

This chain uses TRBV7-2 with TRBJ1-2; no definite D call. V gave up 5 bases and J gave up 3 bases, with 16 bases separating them. The CDR3 consists of 15 residues. Germline V gene data show CDR1 as SGHTA and CDR2 as FQGNSA. CDR3 sequence reads: CASSPRLGSDYGYTF. In DNA, the CDR3 is TGTGCCAGCAGCCCCCGGCTAGGGTCGGACTATGGCTACACCTTC.

This chain joins TRBV5-4 and TRBJ2-7; 10 nucleotides line up with TRBD1. Per germline, CDR1 SGHNT and CDR2 YYREEE (reference sequence). The junction had 6 bases not matched to a gene; V was cut back by 4 bases and J by 2 bases. This CDR3 comprises 15 residues. As DNA, the CDR3 is TGTGCCAGCAGCCCCGAGGGGACAGGGGCCTACGAGCAGTACTTC. This gives the protein CASSPEGTGAYEQYF.

The chain joins TRBV12-3 or TRBV12-4 to TRBJ2-1; the D gene could be TRBD1 or TRBD2 (7 bases each). This CDR3 spans 14 amino acids. The V gene lost 10 bases and the J gene lost 3 bases, with 16 bases spanning the gap. CDR3 nucleotides: TGTGCCACCCAGACAGGGAGGGTCTACAATGAGCAGTTCTTC. It codes for CATQTGRVYNEQFF.

The gene calls are TRBV6-1 and TRBJ2-1; 7 bases align to TRBD2. The trim removed 6 bases at V and 7 bases at J, leaving 12 bases unmatched. The CDR3 covers 15 residues. Germline CDR1 MNHNS, CDR2 SASEGT. The CDR3 reads CASRAASGPGNEQFF. The CDR3 bases are TGTGCCAGCAGGGCGGCTAGCGGTCCGGGAAATGAGCAGTTCTTC.

The rearrangement uses TRBV20-1 and TRBJ2-7; TRBD1 is a possible D gene (6 bases). This CDR3 contains 12 residues. V was clipped by 3 bases and J by 0 bases, with 6 bases between them. Germline loops: CDR1 DFQATT, CDR2 SNEGSKA (reference sequence). The CDR3 DNA reads TGCAGTGCTAGGGGACACTCCTACGAGCAGTACTTC. This encodes CSARGHSYEQYF.

This clonotype came up a few times. The chain is built from TRBV13 and TRBJ2-1; D remains ambiguous. In germline, CDR1 is PRHDT, CDR2 FYEKMQ (reference sequence). Trimming pared 3 bases from V and 3 bases from J, leaving 0 bases between. This CDR3 contains 11 residues. The CDR3 region has the DNA TGTGCCAGCAGCTTCTACAATGAGCAGTTCTTC. This sequence encodes CASSFYNEQFF.